A single sample gave rise to the 28 T cell receptor beta chains below, sequenced in a study of T cells in Graves' hyperthyroidism and ophthalmopathy. Amplification of TCR beta CDR3 regions was performed using RNA transcripts as template. When the TCR CDR3 underwent first-round RT-PCR, the HTBI primer set was used. Using its own MiXCR run on the multiplex PCR reads, TCRdb lists one record per CDR3 protein. The table shows fewer than 550,000 distinct CDR3 sequences, with roughly a quarter occurring only once. The sample was blood. Receptor source: a woman in her 30s with Graves' ophthalmopathy.

V gene TRBV6-1 combines with J gene TRBJ2-2; D possibly matches TRBD1 or TRBD2 (5 bases each). CDR3 length: 15 residues. Trimming took off 5 bases at V and 5 bases at J, with 15 bases between the two ends. CDR1 is MNHNS, CDR2 SASEGT, per germline. CDR3 sequence: CASSRDVGETGELFF. CDR3 sequence (DNA): TGTGCCAGCAGTCGGGACGTCGGAGAGACCGGGGAGCTGTTTTTT.

The chain links TRBV3-1 to TRBJ2-7; 11 nucleotides align to TRBD2. Germline values: CDR1 LGHDT, CDR2 YNNKEL (reference sequence). V dropped 1 base and J dropped 0; count of bases not matched to a gene: 8. This CDR3 is built from 18 residues. This CDR3 is CASSQVSSGGLSSYEQYF. CDR3 sequence (DNA): TGTGCCAGCAGCCAAGTGTCTAGCGGGGGGCTAAGCTCCTACGAGCAGTACTTC.

Ten or more counts support this clonotype. The chain uses TRBV30 and TRBJ1-5; D call uncertain. V lost 1 base, J lost 1 base, and 8 bases lay in between. The germline CDR1 and CDR2 sequences are GTSNPN and SVGIG (reference sequence). The CDR3 extends over 14 amino acids. The CDR3 bases are TGTGCCTGGAGTGGGGCTGGGAGCAATCAGCCCCAGCATTTT. It specifies CAWSGAGSNQPQHF. Drawing the rest from reference TRBV30 and TRBJ1-5, the complete variable domain is SQTIHQWPATLVQPVGSPLSLECTVEGTSNPNLYWYRQAAGRGLQLLFYSVGIGQISSEVPQNLSASRPQDRQFILSSKKLLLSDSGFYLCAWSGAGSNQPQHFGDGTRLSIL.

The chain is built from TRBV29-1 and TRBJ2-2; D possibly corresponds to TRBD1 (6 bases). V was cut by 3 bases and J by 1 base, with 9 bases left in between. The CDR3 is made up of 14 amino acids. The V gene's germline CDR1 is SQVTM and CDR2 ANQGSEA. Here the CDR3 reads CSVDQGQNTGELFF. The CDR3 DNA follows: TGCAGCGTTGACCAGGGACAGAACACCGGGGAGCTGTTTTTT.

The sample holds many counts of this clonotype. This chain links TRBV28 with TRBJ1-5, with D possibly being TRBD1 (6 bases). This CDR3 has 16 residues. Trimming cost V 5 bases and J 6 bases, with 20 bases left between them. Germline values: CDR1 MDHEN, CDR2 SYDVKM. Here the CDR3 reads CASSRSENRVSQPQHF. The CDR3, as DNA: TGTGCCAGCAGTCGAAGCGAAAACAGGGTGAGTCAGCCCCAGCATTTT.

In this sample, this clonotype turned up a few times. The V call is TRBV20-1, the J call TRBJ1-2; tentatively, D is TRBD1 (6 bases). The V and J ends lost 5 bases and 5 bases respectively, with 21 bases between them. This CDR3 is built from 15 residues. Germline V gives CDR1 DFQATT, CDR2 SNEGSKA (reference sequence). This CDR3 reads CSAGEQGSYPYGYTF. CDR3 nucleotide sequence: TGCAGTGCTGGGGAGCAGGGGTCCTATCCTTATGGCTACACCTTC.

This clonotype has just one count. The V call is TRBV4-3, the J call TRBJ2-6, with unresolved D. Germline V lookup: CDR1 LGHNA, CDR2 YSLEER. Trimming removed 1 base from V and 0 bases from J, with 7 bases in between. The CDR3 consists of 16 residues. CDR3 DNA sequence: TGCGCCAGCAGCCAAGTTAGCAGCTCTGGGGCCAACGTCCTGACTTTC. Translation gives CASSQVSSSGANVLTF.

This clonotype has ten or more counts. This chain links TRBV7-8 with TRBJ1-5; 9 bases match TRBD1. Trimming removed 5 bases from V and 7 bases from J; junction bases left unmatched: 9. Germline-derived CDR1 and CDR2 are SGHVS and FQNEAQ. The CDR3 consists of 15 residues. This CDR3 reads CASSPAGQGWQPQHF. As DNA, the CDR3 is TGTGCCAGCAGCCCAGCGGGACAGGGTTGGCAGCCCCAGCATTTT.

This chain uses TRBV11-2 with TRBJ1-1, with TRBD1 matching over 8 bases. J lost 3 bases, V lost 5 bases, and 8 bases had no gene match. The CDR3 is made up of 15 amino acids. The germline V gene has CDR1 SGHAT and CDR2 FQNNGV. CDR3 nucleotide sequence: TGTGCCAGCAGCCCCGTCAGGGGGCGCGACACTGAAGCTTTCTTT. Translation: CASSPVRGRDTEAFF.

V usage is TRBV4-1 and J usage is TRBJ1-1; 8 nucleotides align to TRBD1. CDR3 length: 16 residues. Trimming at V came to 5 bases and at J to 0 bases, leaving 8 bases not matched to a gene. Germline V gene data show CDR1 as MGHRA and CDR2 as YSYEKL. This CDR3 is CASSRTGHLLNTEAFF. For the CDR3, the DNA is TGCGCCAGCAGCAGGACAGGGCATCTATTGAACACTGAAGCTTTCTTT.

This chain joins TRBV11-1 and TRBJ1-1; D ambiguous. Germline CDR1 is SGHAT and CDR2 is FQDESV (reference sequence). The V gene lost 6 bases and the J gene lost 6 bases, with 14 bases spanning the gap. CDR3 length equals 13 residues. CDR3 region: CASREQSSSEAFF. For the CDR3, the DNA is TGTGCCAGCAGAGAACAGAGTTCTTCTGAAGCTTTCTTT.

This clonotype came up many times. The rearrangement links TRBV3-1 to TRBJ1-1; no clear D gene. The V end lost 1 base, the J end lost 1 base, and 10 bases lay between the germline ends. In germline, CDR1 is LGHDT, CDR2 YNNKEL (reference sequence). The CDR3 length is 15 residues. CDR3 in amino acids: CASSQAGLPNTEAFF. The DNA for the CDR3 is TGTGCCAGCAGCCAAGCGGGTCTCCCGAACACTGAAGCTTTCTTT.

The J gene is TRBJ2-2, the V gene TRBV19, with a tentative D call TRBD2 (5 bases). From germline, CDR1 is LNHDA and CDR2 SQIVND (reference sequence). The CDR3 spans 15 residues. Trimming cost V 5 bases and J 5 bases, with 15 bases left between them. The CDR3 DNA is TGTGCCAGTAGTGGACCGCGCCGGGGAACCGGGGAGCTGTTTTTT. Translation: CASSGPRRGTGELFF.

This clonotype was counted many times. The chain carries TRBV6-5 and TRBJ1-5, with TRBD1 as a possible D gene (6 bases). V dropped 5 bases and J dropped 5 bases, with 13 bases sitting between them. Germline values: CDR1 MNHEY, CDR2 SVGAGI. This CDR3 comprises 14 residues. The CDR3 nucleotides are TGTGCCAGCAGTCCTCAGACAGGACATCAGCCCCAGCATTTT. Its translation: CASSPQTGHQPQHF.

This clonotype was detected ten times or more. This chain joins TRBV19 and TRBJ1-1; 12 bases map to TRBD1. The CDR3 runs 16 residues. Trimming cost V 5 bases and J 5 bases; bases outside gene matches: 9. CDR1 is LNHDA and CDR2 is SQIVND in the germline V gene (reference sequence). CDR3 nucleotide sequence: TGTGCCAGTAGTCCGGGACAGGGGGCGGTCAGGACTGAAGCTTTCTTT. Its translation: CASSPGQGAVRTEAFF.

This clonotype turned up a few times. This chain uses TRBV29-1 with TRBJ2-7; D gene ambiguous. Germline-derived CDR1 and CDR2 are SQVTM and ANQGSEA. Trimming took 1 base from V and 5 from J, leaving 6 bases between them. CDR3 size: 11 residues. The CDR3 DNA sequence: TGCAGCGTTGAAGTCATAGACGAGCAGTACTTC. Protein sequence: CSVEVIDEQYF.

The genes are TRBV10-3 and TRBJ2-5, with unresolved D. This CDR3 is 12 amino acids long. V lost 3 bases, J lost 4 bases, and 6 bases lay in between. Germline lookup yields CDR1 ENHRY and CDR2 SYGVKD. Here the CDR3 reads CAISDSRETQYF. CDR3 bases: TGTGCCATCAGTGATAGCCGAGAGACCCAGTACTTC.

This clonotype has a count of ten or more. The CDR3 ends on some other residue instead of the conserved phenylalanine or tryptophan, so this is likely a read error. It is unclear where the CDR3 begins or ends on the DNA, so no DNA is shown, and the CDR3 is as TCRdb lists it. CDR3 region: CASSSGKTGQPS. V is TRBV5-1 and J is TRBJ2-7; the D segment call TRBD1 is taken from the table without a DNA check. CDR1 is SGHRS and CDR2 is YFSETQ in the germline V gene. The CDR3 comprises 12 residues, both ends counted.

The chain uses TRBV6-2 or TRBV6-3 and TRBJ2-5, with TRBD2 matching 16 bases. Germline V gene sequence: CDR1 MNHEY, CDR2 SVGEGT. Trimming cost V 2 bases and J 0 bases; bases outside gene matches: 12. CDR3 length: 21 amino acids. CDR3 residues: CASSYLGLAGGSGRYQETQYF. In DNA, the CDR3 is TGTGCCAGCAGTTACCTGGGACTAGCGGGGGGGAGTGGGCGGTACCAAGAGACCCAGTACTTC.

This clonotype was observed many times. This chain joins TRBV11-2 and TRBJ2-7; D is perhaps TRBD2 (6 bases). This CDR3 comprises 16 residues. Germline V gene data show CDR1 as SGHAT and CDR2 as FQNNGV. V was pared by 4 bases and J by 0 bases, with 16 bases between. The CDR3 is CASSYDGGISSYEQYF. The DNA of the CDR3 is TGTGCCAGCAGCTACGACGGGGGAATCAGCTCCTACGAGCAGTACTTC.

This clonotype was seen at least ten times. V is TRBV20-1 and J is TRBJ2-2; 8 positions agree with TRBD2. There are 12 residues in the CDR3. V lost 5 bases, J lost 5 bases, and 1 base stayed unmatched. Germline V lookup: CDR1 DFQATT, CDR2 SNEGSKA (reference sequence). The CDR3 DNA is TGCAGTGCTCGGGAGGGGACCGGGGAGCTGTTTTTT. Residues: CSAREGTGELFF.

This clonotype showed up many times. The V call is TRBV29-1, the J call TRBJ2-5; 11 nucleotides align to TRBD1. The germline gives CDR1 SQVTM, CDR2 ANQGSEA. CDR3 length: 15 residues. Trimming cost V 7 bases and J 2 bases; bases outside gene matches: 9. DNA of the CDR3: TGCAGCGCTGGGAGGGGGACAGGGGGTCAAGAGACCCAGTACTTC. It is translated as CSAGRGTGGQETQYF.

The rearrangement links TRBV29-1 to TRBJ2-7; TRBD1 matches at 10 bases. Germline CDR1 SQVTM, CDR2 ANQGSEA. After removal of 3 bases from V and 5 bases from J, the junction contained 4 bases not matched to a gene. This CDR3 is built from 13 residues. The CDR3 is CSVDGTGVNEQYF. In DNA, the CDR3 is TGCAGCGTTGATGGGACAGGGGTTAACGAGCAGTACTTC.

The V gene is TRBV28, the J gene TRBJ2-5; 8 bases map to TRBD1. This CDR3 has 15 residues. Germline-derived CDR1 and CDR2 are MDHEN and SYDVKM. The trim removed 6 bases at V and 4 bases at J, leaving 10 bases unmatched. CDR3 sequence: CASSRTDRALETQYF. As DNA, the CDR3 is TGTGCCAGCAGCCGAACGGACAGGGCGTTAGAGACCCAGTACTTC.

The chain is built from TRBV5-1 and TRBJ1-2; the D gene is possibly TRBD1 (5 bases). The CDR3 is 15 amino acids. V dropped 5 bases and J dropped 4 bases, with 18 bases sitting between them. Germline CDR1 and CDR2: SGHRS and YFSETQ. CDR3 in DNA: TGCGCCAGCAGACTAGAAGGGGCCAACTTCTATGGCTACACCTTC. It translates to CASRLEGANFYGYTF. The entire variable domain, with the rest obtained from reference TRBV5-1 and TRBJ1-2, is as follows: KAGVTQTPRYLIKTRGQQVTLSCSPISGHRSVSWYQQTPGQGLQFLFEYFSETQRNKGNFPGRFSGRQFSNSRSEMNVSTLELGDSALYLCASRLEGANFYGYTFGSGTRLTVV.

This clonotype occurred many times. The chain uses TRBV30 and TRBJ1-5, with D possibly TRBD1 on 5 matching bases. Trimming shortened V by 1 base and J by 2 bases, and 15 bases separated the two germline ends. This CDR3 region has 16 residues. Germline assignment: CDR1 GTSNPN and CDR2 SVGIG (reference sequence). CDR3 sequence: CAWSAPGTVGNQPQHF. DNA of the CDR3: TGTGCCTGGAGTGCCCCCGGGACCGTTGGCAATCAGCCCCAGCATTTT.

The chain has TRBV20-1 and TRBJ1-2, with 8 bases identical to TRBD1. CDR1 and CDR2 from the germline V gene are DFQATT and SNEGSKA (reference sequence). The CDR3 runs 10 residues. V lost 6 bases and J lost 14; bases outside the gene matches: 8. CDR3 protein: CSAGQGRGTF. In nucleotides, the CDR3 is TGCAGTGCCGGACAGGGAAGAGGGACCTTC.

This clonotype was observed a handful of times. The CDR3: CASSRQGQGNQPQHF. DNA for the CDR3: TGTGCCAGCAGTCGACAGGGTCAGGGCAATCAGCCCCAGCATTTT. The rearrangement joins TRBV27 to TRBJ1-5; 7 positions agree with TRBD1. V gave up 5 bases and J gave up 2 bases; unmatched junction bases: 6. The CDR3 spans 15 residues. CDR1 and CDR2 (germline): MNHEY, SMNVEV (reference sequence).